A single TCR beta chain is shown here with its context. TCRdb ran MiXCR on the RT-PCR reads and lists one entry per CDR3 protein. The sample carries some 3,100 distinct CDR3 sequences, about 79% recorded once. These data come from a study of yellow fever vaccine responses in identical twins. Source: T cells from blood (PBMCs), unsorted or a sorted subset (not recorded which), taken before or after yellow fever vaccination (not recorded which). This clonotype was sampled from a woman younger than 35 who received the yellow fever vaccine.

CDR3 amino acids: CASSTGQYYEQYF. The CDR3, as DNA: TGTGCCAGCAGCACGGGACAGTACTACGAGCAGTACTTC. The V call is TRBV7-6, the J call TRBJ2-7; 7 bases match TRBD1. V lost 5 bases to trimming and J lost 3 bases; unmatched junction nucleotides: 4. The CDR3 is 13 amino acids. CDR1 is SGHVS, CDR2 FNYEAQ, per germline.